This TCR beta chain was identified in a study of CD8+CD57+ T cells in acquired aplastic anemia. The CDR3 is 18 residues long. CDR1 and CDR2 (germline): WSHSY, SAAADI. V was cut by 0 bases and J by 0 bases, with 15 bases left in between. TCR beta VDJ combinations and CDR3 sequences were profiled from genomic DNA. TCRdb itself ran the reads through MiXCR, one entry per CDR3 protein. The table shows some 44,000 distinct CDR3 sequences, with around 67% occurring only once. Material for sequencing was sorted CD4+, CD8+, or CD8+CD57+ T cells (not recorded which) from PBMCs. This sequence originates from a human donor in good health, serving as a control. The chain couples TRBV10-2 to TRBJ2-1; D remains ambiguous. The CDR3 region has the DNA TGCGCCAGCAGTGAGTCAACCAGGTGTCGGAACTCCTACAATGAGCAGTTCTTC. Amino acid sequence: CASSESTRCRNSYNEQFF.